The 20 T cell receptor beta chains reported below all come from one sample, sequenced in a study of graft-versus-host responses after intestinal transplantation. Sequencing was performed with immunoSEQ multiplex PCR; in TCRdb, only in-frame clones are kept and a portion is missing. The table has more than 12,000 clones, 90% to 95% seen once. Material: PBMCs, obtained 9 days after transplant. These receptors were collected from a human patient who received an intestinal transplant, so some T cells may come from the graft donor.

This chain joins TRBV7-9 and TRBJ2-3; the D gene is possibly TRBD1 (6 bases). Germline lookup yields CDR1 SEHNR and CDR2 FQNEAQ (reference sequence). V lost 5 bases and J lost 7, with 16 bases in between. The CDR3 totals 14 residues. The CDR3 region is CASSPQSDRHTQYF. CDR3 DNA sequence: TGTGCCAGCAGCCCTCAATCGGACAGACATACGCAGTATTTT.

The rearrangement links TRBV6-5 to TRBJ1-2, with unresolved D. CDR3 length: 14 amino acids. V was cut by 2 bases and J by 2 bases, with 9 bases left in between. The V gene's germline CDR1 is MNHEY and CDR2 SVGAGI. CDR3 residues: CASSYGRPNYGYTF. CDR3 bases: TGTGCCAGCAGTTACGGACGCCCGAACTATGGCTACACCTTC.

This chain links TRBV6-5 with TRBJ2-7; D not resolved. Germline V gene lookup returns CDR1 MNHEY and CDR2 SVGAGI. This CDR3 spans 15 amino acids. V lost 6 bases and J 5 bases, leaving 20 bases between the germline ends. CDR3 bases: TGTGCCAGCAGCTCTTCGCGACTCCTCCGGGACGAGCAGTACTTC. It specifies CASSSSRLLRDEQYF.

The genes are TRBV7-3 and TRBJ2-1; no clear D. Trimming took 6 bases from V and 9 from J, leaving 15 bases between them. This CDR3 has 13 amino acids. CDR1 is SGHTA, CDR2 FQGTGA, per germline. Here the CDR3 reads CASREEHGFEQFF. CDR3 nucleotide sequence: TGTGCCAGCAGAGAAGAACACGGGTTTGAGCAGTTCTTC.

V and J are TRBV5-1 and TRBJ2-1; D unresolved. The CDR3 has 13 amino acids. Trimming shortened V by 2 bases and J by 5 bases, and 8 bases separated the two germline ends. The germline V gene has CDR1 SGHRS and CDR2 YFSETQ. The CDR3 loop is CASSFVGDNEQFF. CDR3 coding DNA: TGCGCCAGCAGCTTTGTTGGGGACAATGAGCAGTTCTTC. The entire variable domain, with the rest obtained from reference TRBV5-1 and TRBJ2-1, is as follows: KAGVTQTPRYLIKTRGQQVTLSCSPISGHRSVSWYQQTPGQGLQFLFEYFSETQRNKGNFPGRFSGRQFSNSRSEMNVSTLELGDSALYLCASSFVGDNEQFFGPGTRLTVL.

The V call is TRBV4-1, the J call TRBJ1-1, with 10 bases that match TRBD1. Per the germline V gene, CDR1 is MGHRA and CDR2 is YSYEKL. This CDR3 is built from 13 residues. Germline trimming cut 4 bases from V and 11 bases from J; bases unmatched to any gene: 7. Here the CDR3 reads CASSLGTGVRAFF. CDR3 DNA sequence: TGCGCCAGCAGCCTGGGGACAGGGGTTCGGGCTTTCTTT.

The CDR3 is CASSEHMNTEAFF. The CDR3 DNA follows: TGTGCCAGCAGTGAACACATGAACACTGAAGCTTTCTTT. The genes are TRBV2 and TRBJ1-1, with D uncertain. V shed 2 bases and J shed 0 bases, with 4 bases lying between them. The CDR3 spans 13 residues. Germline V gene data show CDR1 as SNHLY and CDR2 as FYNNEI.

V gene TRBV29-1 combines with J gene TRBJ2-7; 7 bases are shared with TRBD2. Per the germline V gene, CDR1 is SQVTM and CDR2 is ANQGSEA. The CDR3 sequence is 14 residues long. Unmatched junction bases numbered 7, after V lost 3 bases and J lost 2 bases. CDR3 amino acids: CSVEGAGLTYEQYF. The CDR3 DNA reads as TGCAGCGTTGAGGGAGCGGGACTTACCTACGAGCAGTACTTC.

The rearrangement joins TRBV9 to TRBJ2-1, with 10 bases aligning to TRBD2. J was trimmed by 6 bases and V by 0 bases; bases with no gene match: 6. The CDR3 is 16 residues long. In germline, CDR1 is SGDLS, CDR2 YYNGEE. CDR3 region: CASSVEREGWSNEQFF. CDR3 coding DNA: TGTGCCAGCAGCGTAGAGCGGGAGGGCTGGTCCAATGAGCAGTTCTTC.

The chain is built from TRBV27 and TRBJ2-7; 11 bases are shared with TRBD1. CDR3 size: 14 residues. Germline assignment: CDR1 MNHEY and CDR2 SMNVEV (reference sequence). The V segment lost 3 bases and the J segment 4 bases; nucleotides outside the gene matches: 2. The CDR3 here is CASSFGTGGYEQYF. CDR3 sequence (DNA): TGTGCCAGCAGTTTTGGGACAGGGGGGTACGAGCAGTACTTC.

J is TRBJ2-1 and V is TRBV7-9; D is unresolved. The CDR3 covers 15 residues. The ends were cut back, 5 bases at V and 3 bases at J, with 14 bases in the middle. The germline CDR1 and CDR2 sequences are SEHNR and FQNEAQ (reference sequence). The CDR3 bases are TGTGCCAGCAGCCTAGGTGGCGCACTCTACAATGAGCAGTTCTTC. Translated, it gives CASSLGGALYNEQFF. The full variable domain, with the rest looked up from reference TRBV7-9 and TRBJ2-1, is DTGVSQNPRHKITKRGQNVTFRCDPISEHNRLYWYRQTLGQGPEFLTYFQNEAQLEKSRLLSDRFSAERPKGSFSTLEIQRTEQGDSAMYLCASSLGGALYNEQFFGPGTRLTVL.

This chain connects TRBV27 to TRBJ2-7, with a possible D match to TRBD2 (5 bases). Germline loops: CDR1 MNHEY, CDR2 SMNVEV (reference sequence). The CDR3 length is 13 residues. With 2 bases removed from V and 3 bases from J, the gap between germline ends came to 8 bases. CDR3 coding DNA: TGTGCCAGCAGTTTAGCGGGTTTCTACGAGCAGTACTTC. Its translation: CASSLAGFYEQYF.

J is TRBJ1-1 and V is TRBV6-5; no reliable D call. Germline V gene lookup returns CDR1 MNHEY and CDR2 SVGAGI. The CDR3 has 12 amino acids. The V and J ends lost 0 bases and 1 base respectively, with 0 bases between them. The CDR3 loop is CASSYSNTEAFF. CDR3 nucleotides: TGTGCCAGCAGTTACTCGAACACTGAAGCTTTCTTT.

The chain has TRBV9 and TRBJ2-2; D uncertain. Germline loops: CDR1 SGDLS, CDR2 YYNGEE. The CDR3 totals 12 residues. V lost 2 bases and J 4 bases, leaving 3 bases between the germline ends. This CDR3 is CASSVGTGELFF. DNA of the CDR3: TGTGCCAGCAGCGTTGGCACCGGGGAGCTGTTTTTT.

The chain couples TRBV4-1 to TRBJ2-7; possibly TRBD1 or TRBD2 for D (5 bases each). There are 14 residues in the CDR3. CDR1 is MGHRA, CDR2 YSYEKL, per germline. V lost 6 bases to trimming and J lost 7 bases, with 19 bases between them. CDR3 nucleotides: TGCGCCAGCAGTCTCCCGGGACGAAGGAAAGAGCAGTACTTC. Amino acid sequence: CASSLPGRRKEQYF.

The CDR3 DNA reads TGCGCCAGCAGGTTTGCGGGGGGGCCGGGTGAGCAGTTCTTC. Translation gives CASRFAGGPGEQFF. The chain uses TRBV10-2 and TRBJ2-1, with 9 bases lining up with TRBD2. The V gene's germline CDR1 is WSHSY and CDR2 SAAADI. Germline trimming cut 6 bases from V and 9 bases from J; bases unmatched to any gene: 9. The CDR3 consists of 14 residues.

V usage is TRBV29-1 and J usage is TRBJ2-3; 9 bases fit TRBD1. In germline, CDR1 is SQVTM, CDR2 ANQGSEA. This CDR3 has 15 residues. V shed 7 bases and J 2 bases; nucleotides not matched to a gene: 10. As DNA, the CDR3 is TGCAGCGCTTCAATCCGGGACAGGGTCACAGATACGCAGTATTTT. Translating gives CSASIRDRVTDTQYF.

V usage is TRBV10-2 and J usage is TRBJ2-7, with D possibly being TRBD1 or TRBD2 (5 bases each). The CDR3 contains 14 residues. Germline V lookup: CDR1 WSHSY, CDR2 SAAADI. V lost 4 bases and J lost 7, with 17 bases in between. CDR3 sequence (DNA): TGCGCCAGCAGTGGAGGGACCGTACCGTGGGAGCAGTACTTC. It codes for CASSGGTVPWEQYF.

The gene calls are TRBV9 and TRBJ2-1; D is unresolved. Germline-derived CDR1 and CDR2 are SGDLS and YYNGEE. The length of the CDR3 is 14 residues. Trimming left V 4 bases short and J 0 bases short, with 8 bases between. This CDR3 is CASSPPTSYNEQFF. The CDR3 bases are TGTGCCAGCAGCCCCCCAACCTCCTACAATGAGCAGTTCTTC.

The rearrangement joins TRBV14 to TRBJ2-1, with 15 bases fitting TRBD2. This CDR3 has 21 amino acids. Trimming at V came to 0 bases and at J to 6 bases, leaving 15 bases not matched to a gene. Germline CDR1 is SGHDN and CDR2 is FVKESK. For the CDR3, the DNA is TGTGCCAGCAGCCAAGATGTGATGTGGGGACTAGCGGGAGGCGGGAGCAATGAGCAGTTCTTC. Encoded protein: CASSQDVMWGLAGGGSNEQFF. The whole variable domain, remainder taken from reference TRBV14 and TRBJ2-1, is EAGVTQFPSHSVIEKGQTVTLRCDPISGHDNLYWYRRVMGKEIKFLLHFVKESKQDESGMPNNRFLAERTGGTYSTLKVQPAELEDSGVYFCASSQDVMWGLAGGGSNEQFFGPGTRLTVL.